A selection of T cell receptor beta chains follows, all from one sample in a study of T cells in Graves' hyperthyroidism and ophthalmopathy. In TCRdb, the multiplex PCR reads were re-called with MiXCR into one record per CDR3 protein. Of 560,000 or so distinct CDR3 sequences in the sample, just under 20% were seen once. The sequenced material came from blood. These receptors were collected from a man aged 35 to 55 with Graves' ophthalmopathy. CDR3s include the opening cysteine and the closing phenylalanine or tryptophan. Fields, in order: D gene, V gene, clone size, J gene, CDR3 DNA, CDR3 protein. A D gene is named only where the DNA matches it firmly. Clone sizes are given selectively: once, few, many, or a class where the clone is expanded.

D gene: TRBD2; V gene: TRBV27; clone size: many; J gene: TRBJ2-5; CDR3 DNA: TGTGCCAGCAGTTTTCTTACTTTCCCTAGCGGGGGGGCGGAGACCCAGTACTTC; CDR3 protein: CASSFLTFPSGGAETQYF
D gene: -; V gene: TRBV5-5; clone size: -; J gene: TRBJ2-6; CDR3 DNA: TGTGCCAGCAGCACGGCGACAGGGGCCAACGTCCTGACTTTC; CDR3 protein: CASSTATGANVLTF
D gene: -; V gene: TRBV5-1; clone size: many; J gene: TRBJ2-7; CDR3 DNA: TGCGCCAGCAGCTTGGGATACAACTACGAGCAGTACTTC; CDR3 protein: CASSLGYNYEQYF
D gene: -; V gene: TRBV20-1; clone size: -; J gene: TRBJ1-5; CDR3 DNA: TGCAGTGCTATTCTCCCCAGGGGCAATCAGCCCCAGCATTTT; CDR3 protein: CSAILPRGNQPQHF
D gene: -; V gene: TRBV28; clone size: many; J gene: TRBJ1-6; CDR3 DNA: TGTGCCAGCAGTTTACTGGGCCCCTATAATTCACCCCTCCACTTT; CDR3 protein: CASSLLGPYNSPLHF
D gene: -; V gene: TRBV12-3/TRBV12-4; clone size: -; J gene: TRBJ1-5; CDR3 DNA: TGTGCCAGCAGTTTAGCTATTTATCAGCCCCAGCATTTT; CDR3 protein: CASSLAIYQPQHF
D gene: TRBD1; V gene: TRBV5-1; clone size: many; J gene: TRBJ1-4; CDR3 DNA: TGCGCCAGCAGCTTGGCAGGGACAGGGGGCGCAAATGAAAAACTGTTTTTT; CDR3 protein: CASSLAGTGGANEKLFF
D gene: TRBD2; V gene: TRBV6-1; clone size: few; J gene: TRBJ2-1; CDR3 DNA: TGTGCCAGCAGTAAAGGGACTAGCGGGGCCTACAATGAGCAGTTCTTC; CDR3 protein: CASSKGTSGAYNEQFF
D gene: -; V gene: TRBV28; clone size: many; J gene: TRBJ2-7; CDR3 DNA: TGTGCCAGCAGTCCTTGGGGACACGAGCAGTACTTC; CDR3 protein: CASSPWGHEQYF
D gene: TRBD1; V gene: TRBV7-9; clone size: many; J gene: TRBJ2-4; CDR3 DNA: TGTGCCAGCAGCTTAGAGGACAGGGGGGCCAAAAACATTCAGTACTTC; CDR3 protein: CASSLEDRGAKNIQYF
D gene: TRBD1; V gene: TRBV6-1; clone size: -; J gene: TRBJ2-5; CDR3 DNA: TGTGCCAGCAGTAACGGACAGGGGATGAAGACCCAGTACTTC; CDR3 protein: CASSNGQGMKTQYF
D gene: -; V gene: TRBV18; clone size: few; J gene: TRBJ2-2; CDR3 DNA: TGTGCCAGCTCACCCGGGAGGGAGCTGTTTTTT; CDR3 protein: CASSPGRELFF
D gene: TRBD1; V gene: TRBV7-8; clone size: many; J gene: TRBJ1-2; CDR3 DNA: TGTGCCAGCAGCTTAGCGCTATGGGACAGGGGGCAGAGCTATGGCTACACCTTC; CDR3 protein: CASSLALWDRGQSYGYTF